This TCR beta chain was identified during a study of response to subunit inactivated influenza vaccine. Concerning this clonotype itself: Its specificity is unknown.

Germline V gene lookup returns CDR1 MDHEN and CDR2 SYDVKM. Deletions cut 4 bases from V and 4 bases from J, with 13 bases between. The CDR3 is 14 amino acids. TCRdb re-derived calls from the RT-PCR reads in MiXCR, one entry per CDR3 protein. This table holds roughly 710,000 distinct CDR3 sequences, 12% to 15% found once. Study outcomes and limitations: Authors suggested each seasonal influenza vaccination recruits few new T cells.

The V gene is TRBV28, the J gene TRBJ1-2; D possibly corresponds to TRBD1 (5 bases). The source of this sequence is a man aged 50-60 years who received an inactivated influenza vaccine. The material sequenced was PBMCs from blood, taken 14 to 15 days before vaccination. As DNA, the CDR3 is TGTGCCAGCAGTTCAGGGACTAGCGGCTATGGCTACACCTTC. It codes for CASSSGTSGYGYTF.